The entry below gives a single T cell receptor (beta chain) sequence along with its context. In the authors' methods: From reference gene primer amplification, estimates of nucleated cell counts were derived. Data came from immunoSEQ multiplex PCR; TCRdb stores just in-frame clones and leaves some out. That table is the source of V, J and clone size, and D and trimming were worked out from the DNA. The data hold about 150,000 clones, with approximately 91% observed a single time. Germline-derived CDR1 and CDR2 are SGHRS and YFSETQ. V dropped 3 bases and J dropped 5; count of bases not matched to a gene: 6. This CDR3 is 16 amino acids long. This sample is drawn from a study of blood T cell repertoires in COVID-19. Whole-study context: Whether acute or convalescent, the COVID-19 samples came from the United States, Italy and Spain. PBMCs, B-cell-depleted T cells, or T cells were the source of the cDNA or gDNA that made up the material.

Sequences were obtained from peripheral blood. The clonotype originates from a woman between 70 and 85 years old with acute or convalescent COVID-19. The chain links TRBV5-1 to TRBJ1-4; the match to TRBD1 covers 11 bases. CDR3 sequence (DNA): TGCGCCAGCAGCTCGGGACAGGGGGACGGAAATGAAAAACTGTTTTTT. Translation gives CASSSGQGDGNEKLFF.